These T cell receptor beta chains were read from a single sample in a study of immune evolution from preneoplasia to lung adenocarcinoma. Sequenced by immunoSEQ multiplex PCR; TCRdb stores in-frame clones only, minus some. The sample yields tens of thousands of clones, roughly 74% seen once. The sequencing input was FFPE invasive lung adenocarcinoma tissue. The source is a person between 60 and 69 years old with invasive lung adenocarcinoma. Some clones in this sample may be carry-over from other donors' samples. CDR3s include the opening cysteine and the closing phenylalanine or tryptophan. The D gene is left open where the match is weak. The size field is filled for only some rows; it gives once, few, many or a size class.

d_gene	abundance	len	v_gene	j_gene	CDR3nt	CDR3aa
.	.	15	TRBV27	TRBJ2-6	TGTGCCAGCAGTTTAGGAGGTTCTGGGGCCAACGTCCTGACTTTC	CASSLGGSGANVLTF
.	.	15	TRBV6-1	TRBJ2-6	TGTGCCAGCAGAGCCACGAGCTCTGGGGCCAACGTCCTGACTTTC	CASRATSSGANVLTF
.	large	10	TRBV5-5	TRBJ1-1	TGTGCCAGCAGCACGGGGGAAGCTTTCTTT	CASSTGEAFF
.	few	12	TRBV18	TRBJ2-7	TGTGCCAGCTCACCAGGCAGGGGCGAGCAGTACTTC	CASSPGRGEQYF
.	.	16	TRBV2	TRBJ2-5	TGTGCCAGCAGTGAAACCGGGCTGACTTTCTTCGAGACCCAGTACTTC	CASSETGLTFFETQYF
TRBD1	few	13	TRBV7-8	TRBJ1-5	TGTGCCAGCAGCTCGAGACAGGGACAGCCCCAGCATTTT	CASSSRQGQPQHF
TRBD1	once	15	TRBV18	TRBJ1-5	TGTGCCAGCTCACCCCGGACAGGGGGCAATCAGCCCCAGCATTTT	CASSPRTGGNQPQHF
TRBD2	.	17	TRBV5-1	TRBJ2-7	TGCGCCAGCAGCACCGGACTAGCGGGAGTCCCACCCTACGAGCAGTACTTC	CASSTGLAGVPPYEQYF
TRBD2	few	16	TRBV4-1	TRBJ2-7	TGCGCCAGCAGCCCGTTTCTCGGGACTAGTGGTTACGAGCAGTACTTC	CASSPFLGTSGYEQYF
.	.	16	TRBV7-2	TRBJ2-3	TGTGCCAGCAGCTTAGTCGGCAGGCCTCGCACAGATACGCAGTATTTT	CASSLVGRPRTDTQYF
TRBD2	.	18	TRBV7-2	TRBJ2-7	TGTGCCAGCAGCACCGCACAACCCGGGACTAGCGAGCCCTACGAGCAGTACTTC	CASSTAQPGTSEPYEQYF
.	.	13	TRBV7-2	TRBJ1-1	TGTGCCAGCAGCCTCCTCAGAGGTACTGAAGCTTTCTTT	CASSLLRGTEAFF
.	medium-sized	15	TRBV7-9	TRBJ2-7	TGTGCCAGCAGCTTATCGGGCCAGTGGCCTCACGAGCAGTACTTC	CASSLSGQWPHEQYF
TRBD1	.	16	TRBV15	TRBJ2-2	TGTGCCACCAGCAGCGAGGGACAGTCAAACACCGGGGAGCTGTTTTTT	CATSSEGQSNTGELFF
.	.	13	TRBV19	TRBJ1-1	TGTGCCAGTAGTTGGGTTATGAACACTGAAGCTTTCTTT	CASSWVMNTEAFF
.	.	15	TRBV4-1	TRBJ2-1	TGCGCCAGCAGCCAAGATGGTGGGGTAACGTATGAGCAGTTCTTC	CASSQDGGVTYEQFF
.	.	14	TRBV28	TRBJ1-1	TGTGCCAGCAGTTTTAGGACAGAGAGCACTGAAGCTTTCTTT	CASSFRTESTEAFF
TRBD2	.	13	TRBV2	TRBJ2-5	TGTGCCAGCACGGTGGGGAGGGAAGAGACCCAGTACTTC	CASTVGREETQYF
.	.	14	TRBV6-1	TRBJ2-3	TGTGCCAGCAGGGGGGGGGCTTACACAGATACGCAGTATTTT	CASRGGAYTDTQYF
.	.	15	TRBV5-6	TRBJ1-5	TGTGCCAGCAGCTTGTGGGGAACGAGCAATCAGCCCCAGCATTTT	CASSLWGTSNQPQHF
.	.	15	TRBV5-6	TRBJ2-7	TGTGCCAGCATCCGGGGCCCTGAAAGCCCCTACGAGCAGTACTTC	CASIRGPESPYEQYF
.	.	13	TRBV27	TRBJ2-1	TGTGCCAGCAGTTTTCGATATTACAATGAGCAGTTCTTC	CASSFRYYNEQFF